The 3 T cell receptor beta chains given below trace back to one sample, sequenced in a study of regulatory T cells in long-lasting Graves disease (dated by TCRdb to about 2021). The library relied on multiplex PCR. Reads for this sample came from an Illumina HiSeq 4000. iRepertoire HTBI primers and Arm-PCR amplification of CDR3 regions were used to construct TCR beta libraries. TCRdb cleaned the public reads at Q25 with fastp, built clones with MiXCR and kept in-frame beta chains. Every distinct CDR3 protein forms one entry, paired with its most common genes and DNA. The sample table contains 440,000 or so distinct CDR3 sequences; only one count was recorded for 14% to 15% of them. Of the sample, roughly 17% is held by the ten largest clones. Read against the paper, the sample's time point label means: newly diagnosed GD, antithyroid drugs for less than 3 months. For both TCR sequencing and RNA sequencing, RNA was extracted from PBMCs using TRIzol.

These same records also appear under a second study, on T cells in Graves' hyperthyroidism and ophthalmopathy.

Sequences were derived from peripheral blood mononuclear cells (PBMCs), sampled at new diagnosis, from a patient treated with antithyroid drugs. The receptors here all came from a woman younger than 45 with Graves disease. Donor details come from another sample of the same person, matched by shared clones.

Remarks on this clonotype: A much larger clone lies a single base off, so this may be a read error. This chain links TRBV30 with TRBJ2-7, with D uncertain. Trimming stripped 5 bases from V and 7 bases from J, with 18 bases between. This CDR3 spans 13 amino acids. The germline gives CDR1 GTSNPN, CDR2 SVGIG (reference sequence). The CDR3 DNA reads as TGTGCCTGGGCCTTCGTTGGAGTGGGGGAGCAGTACTTC. Its protein product is CAWAFVGVGEQYF.

The chain couples TRBV9 to TRBJ2-1; 13 positions agree with TRBD2. Looked up from germline, CDR1 is SGDLS and CDR2 is YYNGEE. This CDR3 is 17 amino acids long. V was pared by 4 bases and J by 4 bases, with 8 bases of the junction left unmatched. CDR3 in DNA: TGTGCCAGCAGCCCCAACGCACTAGCGGGAGGGTACAATGAGCAGTTCTTC. This encodes CASSPNALAGGYNEQFF.

The sample holds many counts of this clonotype. V usage is TRBV30 and J usage is TRBJ2-3, with D possibly being TRBD2 (5 bases). The CDR3 is 12 amino acids. Per germline, CDR1 GTSNPN and CDR2 SVGIG (reference sequence). V lost 2 bases and J 3 bases, leaving 6 bases between the germline ends. Here the CDR3 reads CAWSTSTDTQYF. CDR3 DNA: TGTGCCTGGAGTACTAGTACAGATACGCAGTATTTT.